This T cell receptor (beta chain) was retrieved from a study of control samples from healthy donors and cancer patients (TCRdb year 2020). To prepare the library, the immunoSEQ multiplex PCR assay was applied. TCRdb's version of the immuneACCESS table is confined to in-frame rearrangements and falls short of the full clone set. An unresolved V gene accounts for under half of the shortfall where checked; the remainder is of unknown origin. The sample's table covers roughly 190,000 clones. The top ten hold roughly 2% of the sample. The trim is 1 base for V and 6 bases for J, with a gap of 13 bases between the germline ends. The CDR3 contains 14 residues, cysteine and phenylalanine counted. The kept DNA is CDR3 alone, 42 bases in frame from the first base. CDR1 and CDR2, looked up from the germline V gene, are SGHAT and FQNNGV. As to this clone: The target of this receptor is not known.

The sequence was collected from a woman younger than 45 in good health. The rearranged chain carries TRBV11-2 and TRBJ2-7; a weak D assignment points to TRBD2 (7 bases agree). The sequenced sample was blood. The CDR3 region reads CASSLGGGRFEQYF. The DNA sequence is TGTGCCAGCAGCTTAGGCGGGGGCCGGTTCGAGCAGTACTTC.